These 10 T cell receptor beta chains share one sample of origin, sequenced in a study of blood T cells in healthy people across ages. The authors ran a second PCR of about 6 to 11 cycles using a sample-barcoded 5' primer and a J-beta primer mix. TCRdb re-derived calls from the 5' RACE reads in MiXCR, one entry per CDR3 protein. The profile shows roughly 1,800,000 distinct CDR3 sequences, approximately 50% of them singletons. What was sequenced was blood. The receptors come from a woman in her thirties or forties in good health.

In its sample, this clonotype was seen once. The chain recombines TRBV4-3 with TRBJ2-1; no firm D call. Germline CDR1 LGHNA, CDR2 YSLEER. This CDR3 is built from 16 residues. V was shortened by 2 bases and J by 0 bases, with 11 bases between the two germline ends. This chain's CDR3 is CASSQFDAFSYNEQFF. CDR3 nucleotide sequence: TGCGCCAGCAGCCAATTCGACGCATTCTCCTACAATGAGCAGTTCTTC.

The chain couples TRBV10-3 to TRBJ2-7; no clear D. With 0 bases removed from V and 3 bases from J, the gap between germline ends came to 6 bases. CDR3 length equals 13 residues. Per the germline V gene, CDR1 is ENHRY and CDR2 is SYGVKD. The CDR3 protein is CAISESQSYEQYF. Here the CDR3 DNA reads TGTGCCATCAGTGAGTCGCAGAGCTACGAGCAGTACTTC.

V usage is TRBV7-6 and J usage is TRBJ2-7, with 10 nucleotides matching TRBD1. Germline CDR1 is SGHVS and CDR2 is FNYEAQ. V dropped 4 bases and J dropped 6; count of bases not matched to a gene: 6. The CDR3 is 14 residues long. CDR3 sequence (DNA): TGTGCCAGCAGCTCGACAGGGGGCCGCGGCGAGCAGTACTTC. This gives the protein CASSSTGGRGEQYF.

For the CDR3, the DNA is TGTGCCAGCAGCCGCTGGGACAGCAACACTGAAGCTTTCTTT. This codes for CASSRWDSNTEAFF. The chain is built from TRBV7-8 and TRBJ1-1, with 7 bases matching TRBD1. The CDR3 runs 14 residues. After removal of 5 bases from V and 2 bases from J, the junction contained 5 bases not matched to a gene. CDR1 and CDR2 from the germline V gene are SGHVS and FQNEAQ.

The CDR3 sequence is CASSQTHQGAQETQYF. In DNA, the CDR3 is TGCGCCAGCAGCCAGACTCATCAGGGGGCACAAGAGACCCAGTACTTC. The chain employs TRBV4-1 and TRBJ2-5; 8 positions agree with TRBD1. Germline V CDR1 and CDR2: MGHRA, YSYEKL. The CDR3 loop spans 16 amino acids. Trimming cost V 3 bases and J 2 bases; bases outside gene matches: 8.

The V and J genes are TRBV20-1 and TRBJ1-1; D is unclear. The germline CDR1 and CDR2 sequences are DFQATT and SNEGSKA (reference sequence). The CDR3 has 13 amino acids. Trimming took 1 base from V and 1 from J, leaving 7 bases between them. The CDR3: CSARVAANTEAFF. DNA of the CDR3: TGCAGTGCTAGAGTTGCAGCGAACACTGAAGCTTTCTTT.

The chain uses TRBV2 and TRBJ2-4; 9 bases are shared with TRBD2. Germline V gene data show CDR1 as SNHLY and CDR2 as FYNNEI. The CDR3 loop spans 14 amino acids. The J segment lost 6 bases and the V segment lost 6 bases, leaving 6 bases of the junction unmatched. DNA of the CDR3: TGTGCCAGCAGCTTGCGGGGGGGAGGAAACATTCAGTACTTC. Translation gives CASSLRGGGNIQYF.

V usage is TRBV6-5 and J usage is TRBJ1-6; D is ambiguous. V lost 2 bases and J lost 7, with 9 bases in between. The germline CDR1 and CDR2 sequences are MNHEY and SVGAGI. The CDR3 covers 14 residues. CDR3 loop: CASSYDFSNSPLHF. CDR3 bases: TGTGCCAGCAGTTACGATTTCAGCAATTCACCCCTCCACTTT.

The V call is TRBV11-2, the J call TRBJ2-2; D is unclear. Trimming stripped 5 bases from V and 4 bases from J, with 11 bases between. The germline V gene has CDR1 SGHAT and CDR2 FQNNGV. The CDR3 sequence is 14 residues long. The CDR3 DNA reads as TGTGCCAGCAGCATCTGGACGGTCACCGGGGAGCTGTTTTTT. Protein product: CASSIWTVTGELFF.

The chain employs TRBV19 and TRBJ2-1; D may be TRBD2 (6 bases). In germline, CDR1 is LNHDA, CDR2 SQIVND (reference sequence). V was pared by 8 bases and J by 1 base, with 12 bases between. The CDR3 extends over 14 amino acids. CDR3 in amino acids: CASQPGGSYNEQFF. CDR3 nucleotides: TGTGCCAGTCAACCCGGGGGTTCCTACAATGAGCAGTTCTTC.